This T cell receptor beta chain was obtained from a study of blood T cell repertoires in COVID-19. Participants' reported clinical history set cohort assignment. Sequenced by immunoSEQ multiplex PCR; TCRdb stores in-frame clones only, minus some. The sample contains about 330,000 clones, more than 75% of which appear only once. V gave up 5 bases and J gave up 4 bases; unmatched junction bases: 12. The germline V gene encodes CDR1 LNHDA and CDR2 SQIVND (reference sequence). The length of the CDR3 is 16 residues. The genes are TRBV19 and TRBJ1-2; 8 nucleotides match TRBD1. Sequencing was carried out using PBMCs or T cells enriched from blood (not recorded which). The clonotype was recovered from a woman aged 18-30 years who had recovered from COVID-19. CDR3 nucleotides: TGTGCCAGTAGTCTTCCGGCAGGGGGCGTCGGCTATGGCTACACCTTC. This translates into CASSLPAGGVGYGYTF.